This TCR beta chain originates from a study of T cells in Graves' hyperthyroidism and ophthalmopathy. The germline V gene has CDR1 LNHDA and CDR2 SQIVND (reference sequence). Inclusive of both ends, the CDR3 amounts to 17 amino acids. This clonotype was counted a single time. Its matching antigen is unknown. Because the CDR3's place on the DNA is in doubt, the DNA is left out and the CDR3 is given as listed by TCRdb. Ophthalmopathy cases scored 3 or more on the Clinical Activity Score and 4 or more on NOSPECS grade, with duration below 3 months. On the basis of clinical symptoms, serum thyroxine and TRAb, thyroid ultrasound and orbital computed tomography, diagnoses were made. Study-level findings and limits: Blood also carried most thyroid clonotypes expanded above 0.001. The model forecast ophthalmopathy, anticipating it by a median approximately 6.1 months before onset.

RNA transcripts provided the source from which TCR beta CDR3 regions were amplified. First-round RT-PCR of the TCR CDR3 relied on the HTBI primer set. TCRdb processed the multiplex PCR reads anew with MiXCR; each CDR3 protein has one entry. Of around 600,000 distinct CDR3 sequences listed, 14% were seen once; the top ten hold around 13%. The rearrangement joins TRBV19 to TRBJ2-7; TRBD1 is taken as the D call from the table, unchecked against the DNA. Material for sequencing was blood. The sequence was collected from a woman aged 45-59 years with Graves' ophthalmopathy. The CDR3 is CAGILLASQGYVCEQYF.